Shown below are 9 T cell receptor beta chains from a single sample sequenced in a study of blood T cell repertoires in COVID-19. Repertoires were generated with immunoSEQ multiplex PCR, while TCRdb's copy carries only in-frame clones and drops some. The profile shows about 180,000 clones, 80% to 90% of them singletons. The sequencing input was peripheral blood. Receptors were obtained from a woman of 80 years or more with COVID-19, enrolled during active disease.

J is TRBJ2-1 and V is TRBV28; 10 bases are shared with TRBD2. Trimming took 1 base from V and 6 from J; bases not matched to a gene: 9. This CDR3 region has 17 residues. CDR1 is MDHEN, CDR2 SYDVKM, per germline. The CDR3, as DNA: TGTGCCAGCAGTTTATTCCCTAGCGGGAGCGGTTTCAATGAGCAGTTCTTC. This codes for CASSLFPSGSGFNEQFF.

This chain connects TRBV7-3 to TRBJ2-3; possibly TRBD2 for D (5 bases). In germline, CDR1 is SGHTA, CDR2 FQGTGA. V was pared by 0 bases and J by 1 base, with 5 bases between. The CDR3 sequence is 14 residues long. The CDR3 bases are TGTGCCAGCAGCTTAACCGGGGGCACAGATACGCAGTATTTT. Translating gives CASSLTGGTDTQYF.

The chain combines TRBV2 with TRBJ1-4, with D tentatively TRBD1 (5 bases). The ends were cut back, 6 bases at V and 0 bases at J, with 14 bases in the middle. Germline V lookup: CDR1 SNHLY, CDR2 FYNNEI. CDR3 size: 16 residues. CDR3 residues: CASRDDSISTNEKLFF. DNA of the CDR3: TGTGCCAGCAGAGACGACAGTATCTCAACTAATGAAAAACTGTTTTTT.

J is TRBJ1-1 and V is TRBV5-1; TRBD1 is a possible D gene (6 bases). The CDR3 length is 16 residues. Germline CDR1 and CDR2: SGHRS and YFSETQ. The V and J ends lost 0 bases and 1 base respectively, with 13 bases between them. The CDR3 sequence: CASSLVGSTGNTEAFF. In nucleotides, the CDR3 is TGCGCCAGCAGCTTGGTTGGGTCGACAGGGAACACTGAAGCTTTCTTT.

A remark on this clone: The sample carries other DNA sequences with the same CDR3. The V and J genes are TRBV6-5 and TRBJ2-2; TRBD1 might be the D (5 bases). The CDR3 contains 14 residues. Per germline, CDR1 MNHEY and CDR2 SVGAGI. The ends were cut back, 6 bases at V and 1 base at J, with 9 bases in the middle. CDR3 DNA: TGTGCCAGCAGACCTGACAGGAACACCGGGGAGCTGTTTTTT. As protein: CASRPDRNTGELFF.

This chain connects TRBV28 to TRBJ2-1; D possibly corresponds to TRBD1 (6 bases). With 8 bases removed from V and 1 base from J, the gap between germline ends came to 9 bases. The germline V gene has CDR1 MDHEN and CDR2 SYDVKM. The CDR3 totals 13 residues. CDR3 in DNA: TGTGCCAGCGGGGGCTGGTCCTACAATGAGCAGTTCTTC. This gives the protein CASGGWSYNEQFF.

The chain recombines TRBV27 with TRBJ2-1; weak D call: TRBD2 (5 bases). Trimming left V 1 base short and J 4 bases short, with 14 bases between. The CDR3 consists of 16 residues. CDR1 is MNHEY, CDR2 SMNVEV, per germline (reference sequence). CDR3 residues: CASSLFSSGEYNEQFF. DNA of the CDR3: TGTGCCAGCAGTTTATTCAGCTCCGGGGAATACAATGAGCAGTTCTTC.

The count of this clone is one. CDR3 DNA sequence: TGTGCCAGTAGTGCCTGGGACAGGAGCACAGATACGCAGTATTTT. Translated, it gives CASSAWDRSTDTQYF. The chain joins TRBV19 to TRBJ2-3, with 8 positions matching TRBD1. In germline, CDR1 is LNHDA, CDR2 SQIVND (reference sequence). V was clipped by 5 bases and J by 0 bases; unmatched bases: 4. CDR3 length equals 15 residues.

This chain connects TRBV29-1 to TRBJ2-4; 12 nucleotides agree with TRBD1. The CDR3 has 13 residues. Germline V gene data show CDR1 as SQVTM and CDR2 as ANQGSEA. V was pared by 7 bases and J by 9 bases, with 7 bases of the junction left unmatched. The CDR3 DNA follows: TGCAGCGGGACCGGGACAGGGGGCGGCATTCAGTACTTC. Amino acid sequence: CSGTGTGGGIQYF.